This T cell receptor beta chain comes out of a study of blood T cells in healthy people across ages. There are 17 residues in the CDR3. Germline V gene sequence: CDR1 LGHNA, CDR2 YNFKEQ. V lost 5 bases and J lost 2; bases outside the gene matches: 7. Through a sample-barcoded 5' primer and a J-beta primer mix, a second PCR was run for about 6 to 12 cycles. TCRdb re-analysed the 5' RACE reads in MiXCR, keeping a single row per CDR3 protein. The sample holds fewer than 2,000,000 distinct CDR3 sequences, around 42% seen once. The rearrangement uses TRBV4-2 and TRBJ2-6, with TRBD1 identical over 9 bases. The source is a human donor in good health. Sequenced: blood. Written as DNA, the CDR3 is TGTGCCAGCAGCTTTCCCGGGACAGGGACTGGGGCCAACGTCCTGACTTTC. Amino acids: CASSFPGTGTGANVLTF.